Listed below are T cell receptor beta chains from one sample, sequenced in a study of neurological immune-mediated disorders. TCRdb ran MiXCR on the 5' RACE reads and lists one entry per CDR3 protein. The sample lists around 64,000 distinct CDR3 sequences; roughly 13% were seen once. Sequencing used PBMCs. The receptors come from an older woman with HTLV-1-associated myelopathy (HAM/TSP). The CDR3 runs from the conserved cysteine through the conserved F or W. A D gene is named only where the DNA matches it firmly. Clone size appears in some rows only: once, few, many, or a class for an expanded clone.

size	V	J	D	DNA	CDR3
many	TRBV7-2	TRBJ1-1	-	TGTGCCAGCAGTGAACGCCACGGTAACACTGAAGCTTTCTTT	CASSERHGNTEAFF
many	TRBV4-1	TRBJ2-2	TRBD1	TGCGCCAGCAGCAGAGGGACAGCCTTTAACACCGGGGAGCTGTTTTTT	CASSRGTAFNTGELFF
once	TRBV6-1	TRBJ2-3	TRBD1	TGTGCCAGCAGACGGACAGGGATCACAGATACGCAGTATTTT	CASRRTGITDTQYF
many	TRBV29-1	TRBJ1-5	TRBD1	TGCAGCGTTGAATTCACGGACAGGGGAAGGTGTAGCAATCAGCCCCAGCATTTT	CSVEFTDRGRCSNQPQHF
many	TRBV28	TRBJ2-3	-	TGTGCCAGCAGTCTATACGGTCCCCTTAGCACAGATACGCAGTATTTT	CASSLYGPLSTDTQYF
many	TRBV20-1	TRBJ2-1	TRBD1	TGCAGTGCTAGAGACCCCGACAGGGCGCCCAATGAGCAGTTCTTC	CSARDPDRAPNEQFF
many	TRBV3-1	TRBJ2-5	-	TGTGCCAGCAGCCAAACGGCCGCCACGGAGACCCAGTACTTC	CASSQTAATETQYF
-	TRBV29-1	TRBJ2-1	TRBD2	TGCAGCGTTGGACTAGCGGGAACATACAATGCGCAGTTCTTC	CSVGLAGTYNAQFF
many	TRBV29-1	TRBJ2-5	TRBD2	TGCAGCGTTGAACAACTAGCGGGAGGTGGGACCCAGTACTTC	CSVEQLAGGGTQYF
few	TRBV6-5	TRBJ1-5	TRBD1	TGTGCCAGCAGTCAGGGACAGGGTCGAGGCAATCAGCCCCAGCATTTT	CASSQGQGRGNQPQHF
many	TRBV7-9	TRBJ2-7	-	TGTGCCAGCAGCTTAGCGGGAGCAGGGGTGAGGGAGCAGTACTTC	CASSLAGAGVREQYF
many	TRBV20-1	TRBJ2-2	-	TGCAGTGCGGGAGTTCCGGGTGGCGGGGAGCTGTTTTTT	CSAGVPGGGELFF
many	TRBV27	TRBJ2-1	-	TGTGCCAGCAGTTTCGACCTCAAACTTAATGAGCAGTTCTTC	CASSFDLKLNEQFF
many	TRBV10-2	TRBJ1-1	-	TGCGCCAGCAGTGACAGGGGACGGACTGAAGCTTTCTTT	CASSDRGRTEAFF
many	TRBV24-1	TRBJ2-1	TRBD2	TGTGCCATCGGGACTAGAAGTTACAATGAGCAGTTCTTC	CAIGTRSYNEQFF
few	TRBV19	TRBJ2-7	TRBD2	TGTGCCAGTAGTATTACCCATAGCGGGACTGACTACGAGCAGTACTTC	CASSITHSGTDYEQYF
-	TRBV19	TRBJ2-2	-	TGTGTCAGTAGCCAGAAGCGGTCGGGCACCGGGGAGCTGTTTTTT	CVSSQKRSGTGELFF
many	TRBV20-1	TRBJ2-3	TRBD2	TGCAGTGCTAGAGTCGGGACTAGCGGCACAGATACGCAGTATTTT	CSARVGTSGTDTQYF
many	TRBV5-1	TRBJ2-3	TRBD2	TGCGCCAGCAGCTTAGAGGGACTAGGATCCACAGATACGCAGTATTTT	CASSLEGLGSTDTQYF
-	TRBV27	TRBJ2-7	TRBD1	TGTGCCAGCAGTTTCACAGGGGGCAAAGTCCCCTACGAGCAGTACTTC	CASSFTGGKVPYEQYF